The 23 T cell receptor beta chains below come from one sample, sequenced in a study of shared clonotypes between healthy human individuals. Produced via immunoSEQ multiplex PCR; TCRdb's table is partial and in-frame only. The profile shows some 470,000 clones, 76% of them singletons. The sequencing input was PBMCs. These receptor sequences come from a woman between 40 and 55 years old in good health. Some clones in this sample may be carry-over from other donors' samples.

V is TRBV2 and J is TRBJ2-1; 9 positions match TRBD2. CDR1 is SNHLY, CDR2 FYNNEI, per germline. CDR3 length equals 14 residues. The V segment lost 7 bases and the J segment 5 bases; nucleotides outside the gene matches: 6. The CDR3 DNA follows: TGTGCCAGCAATCGACTAGCGGCGAACAATGAGCAGTTCTTC. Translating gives CASNRLAANNEQFF.

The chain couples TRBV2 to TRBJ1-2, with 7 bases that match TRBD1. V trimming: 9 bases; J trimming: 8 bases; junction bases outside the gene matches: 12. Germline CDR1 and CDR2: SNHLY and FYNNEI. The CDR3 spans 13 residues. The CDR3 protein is CARQGKGLVGYTF. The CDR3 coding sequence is TGTGCCAGACAGGGGAAAGGGCTGGTCGGCTACACCTTC.

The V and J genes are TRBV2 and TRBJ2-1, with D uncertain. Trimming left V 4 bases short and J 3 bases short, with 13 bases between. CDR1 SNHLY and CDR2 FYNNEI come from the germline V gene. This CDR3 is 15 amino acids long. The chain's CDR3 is CASSVAHPHYNEQFF. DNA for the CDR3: TGTGCCAGCAGTGTAGCCCACCCCCACTACAATGAGCAGTTCTTC. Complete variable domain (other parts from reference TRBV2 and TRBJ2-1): EPEVTQTPSHQVTQMGQEVILRCVPISNHLYFYWYRQILGQKVEFLVSFYNNEISEKSEIFDDQFSVERPDGSNFTLKIRSTKLEDSAMYFCASSVAHPHYNEQFFGPGTRLTVL.

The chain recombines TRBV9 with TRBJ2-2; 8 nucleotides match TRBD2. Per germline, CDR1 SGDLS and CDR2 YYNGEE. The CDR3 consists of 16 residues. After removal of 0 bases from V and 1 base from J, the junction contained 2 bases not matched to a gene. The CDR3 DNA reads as TGTGCCAGCAGCGTAGCGGGACTAGTGAACACCGGGGAGCTGTTTTTT. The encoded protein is CASSVAGLVNTGELFF.

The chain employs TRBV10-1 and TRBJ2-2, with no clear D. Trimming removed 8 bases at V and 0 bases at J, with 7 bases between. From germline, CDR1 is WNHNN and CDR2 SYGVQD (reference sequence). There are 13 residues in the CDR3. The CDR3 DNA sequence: TGCGCCAGCGGGATTTCGAACACCGGGGAGCTGTTTTTT. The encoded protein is CASGISNTGELFF.

The CDR3 reads CASSPQTGRDYGYTF. CDR3 nucleotides: TGTGCCAGCTCACCCCAGACAGGGAGGGACTATGGCTACACCTTC. V gene TRBV18 combines with J gene TRBJ1-2; TRBD1 agrees at 7 bases. Germline V gives CDR1 KGHSH, CDR2 LQKENI. Unmatched junction bases numbered 7, after V lost 3 bases and J lost 3 bases. The CDR3 extends over 15 amino acids.

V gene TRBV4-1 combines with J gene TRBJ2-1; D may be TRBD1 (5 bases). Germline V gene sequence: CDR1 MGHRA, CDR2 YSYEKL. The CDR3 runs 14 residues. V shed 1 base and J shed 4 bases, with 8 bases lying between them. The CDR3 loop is CASSQVGAYNEQFF. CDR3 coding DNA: TGCGCCAGCAGCCAAGTAGGGGCTTACAATGAGCAGTTCTTC.

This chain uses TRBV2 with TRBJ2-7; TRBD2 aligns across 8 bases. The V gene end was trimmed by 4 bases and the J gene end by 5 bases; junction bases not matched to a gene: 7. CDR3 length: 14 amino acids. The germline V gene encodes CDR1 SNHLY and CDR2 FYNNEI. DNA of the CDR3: TGTGCCAGCAGTGTACGGACTAGCAATGACGAGCAGTACTTC. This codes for CASSVRTSNDEQYF.

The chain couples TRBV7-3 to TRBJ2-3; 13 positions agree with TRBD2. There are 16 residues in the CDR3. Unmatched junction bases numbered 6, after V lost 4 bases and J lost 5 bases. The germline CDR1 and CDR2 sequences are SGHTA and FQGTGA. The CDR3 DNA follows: TGTGCCAGCAGCTCTGGACTAGCGGGAGAGGTAGATACGCAGTATTTT. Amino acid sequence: CASSSGLAGEVDTQYF.

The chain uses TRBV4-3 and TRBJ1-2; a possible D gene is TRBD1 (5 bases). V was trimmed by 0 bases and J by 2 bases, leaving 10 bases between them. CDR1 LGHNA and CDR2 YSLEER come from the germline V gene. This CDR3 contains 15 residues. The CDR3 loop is CASSQERDWNYGYTF. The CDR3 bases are TGCGCCAGCAGCCAAGAACGGGACTGGAACTATGGCTACACCTTC.

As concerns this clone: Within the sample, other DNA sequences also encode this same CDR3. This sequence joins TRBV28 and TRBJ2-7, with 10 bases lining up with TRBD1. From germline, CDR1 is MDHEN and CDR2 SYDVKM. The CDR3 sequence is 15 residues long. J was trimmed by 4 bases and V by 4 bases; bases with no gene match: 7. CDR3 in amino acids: CASSSPGQGLYEQYF. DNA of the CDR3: TGTGCCAGCAGTTCCCCGGGACAGGGGTTATACGAGCAGTACTTC.

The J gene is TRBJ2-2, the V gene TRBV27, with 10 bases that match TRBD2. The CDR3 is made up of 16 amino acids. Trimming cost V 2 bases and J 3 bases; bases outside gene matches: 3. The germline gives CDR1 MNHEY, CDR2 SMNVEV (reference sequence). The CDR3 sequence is CASSLSGRAHTGELFF. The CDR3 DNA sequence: TGTGCCAGCAGTTTAAGCGGGAGGGCCCACACCGGGGAGCTGTTTTTT.

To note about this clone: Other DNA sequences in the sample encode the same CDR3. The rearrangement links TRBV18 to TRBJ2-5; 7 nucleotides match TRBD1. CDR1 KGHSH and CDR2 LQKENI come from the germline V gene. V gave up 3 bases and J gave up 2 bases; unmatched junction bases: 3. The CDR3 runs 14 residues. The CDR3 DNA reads TGTGCCAGCTCACCTCGGACAGGACAAGAGACCCAGTACTTC. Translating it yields CASSPRTGQETQYF.

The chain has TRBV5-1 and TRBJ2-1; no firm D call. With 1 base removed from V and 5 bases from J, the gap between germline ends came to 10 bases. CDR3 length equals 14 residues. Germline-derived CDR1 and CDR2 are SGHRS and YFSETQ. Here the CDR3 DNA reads TGCGCCAGCAGCTTGTTTCATTCGAACAATGAGCAGTTCTTC. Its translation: CASSLFHSNNEQFF.

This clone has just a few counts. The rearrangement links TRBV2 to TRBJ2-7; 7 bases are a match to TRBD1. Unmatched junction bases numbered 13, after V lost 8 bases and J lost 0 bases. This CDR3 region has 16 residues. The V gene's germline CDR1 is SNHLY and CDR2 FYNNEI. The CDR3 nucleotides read TGTGCCAGCCGAAAAAACCCAGGGGACAGCTCCTACGAGCAGTACTTC. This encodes CASRKNPGDSSYEQYF.

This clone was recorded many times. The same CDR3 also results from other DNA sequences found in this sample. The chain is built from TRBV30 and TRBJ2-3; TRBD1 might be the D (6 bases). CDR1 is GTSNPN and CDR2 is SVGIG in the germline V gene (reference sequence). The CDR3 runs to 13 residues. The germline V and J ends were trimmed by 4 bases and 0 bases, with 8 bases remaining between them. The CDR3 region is CAWTRGSTDTQYF. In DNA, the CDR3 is TGTGCCTGGACCAGGGGAAGCACAGATACGCAGTATTTT.

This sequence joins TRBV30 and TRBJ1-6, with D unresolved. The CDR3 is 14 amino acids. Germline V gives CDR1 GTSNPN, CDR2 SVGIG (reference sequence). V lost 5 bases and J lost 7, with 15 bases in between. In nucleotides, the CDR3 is TGTGCCTGGTCCGGAGGGCTCCAGAATTCACCCCTCCACTTT. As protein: CAWSGGLQNSPLHF. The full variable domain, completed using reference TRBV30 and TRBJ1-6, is SQTIHQWPATLVQPVGSPLSLECTVEGTSNPNLYWYRQAAGRGLQLLFYSVGIGQISSEVPQNLSASRPQDRQFILSSKKLLLSDSGFYLCAWSGGLQNSPLHFGNGTRLTVT.

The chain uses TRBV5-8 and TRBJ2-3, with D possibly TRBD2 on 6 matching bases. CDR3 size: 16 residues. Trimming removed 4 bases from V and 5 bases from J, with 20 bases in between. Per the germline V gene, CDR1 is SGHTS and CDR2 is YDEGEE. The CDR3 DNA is TGTGCCAGCAGCCCTCGGGGGAAACCCAGGGAAGATACGCAGTATTTT. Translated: CASSPRGKPREDTQYF.

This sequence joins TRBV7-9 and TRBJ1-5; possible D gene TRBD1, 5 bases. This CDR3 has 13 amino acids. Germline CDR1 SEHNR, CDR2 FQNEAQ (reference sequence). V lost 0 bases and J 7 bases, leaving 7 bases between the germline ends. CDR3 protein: CASSLAGAQPQHF. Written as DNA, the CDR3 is TGTGCCAGCAGCTTAGCAGGGGCCCAGCCCCAGCATTTT.

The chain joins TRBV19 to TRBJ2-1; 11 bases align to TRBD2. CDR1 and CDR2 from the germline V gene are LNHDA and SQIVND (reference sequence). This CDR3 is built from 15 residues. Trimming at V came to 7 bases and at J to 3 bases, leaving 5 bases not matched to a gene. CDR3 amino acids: CASTSGTSGYNEQFF. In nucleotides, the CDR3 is TGTGCCAGTACCTCGGGGACTAGCGGCTACAATGAGCAGTTCTTC.

The CDR3 nucleotides read TGTGCCAGCAGCTTAAACGGGGGTAATGGTTACGAGCAGTACTTC. It yields the protein CASSLNGGNGYEQYF. The gene calls are TRBV7-3 and TRBJ2-7; D perhaps matches TRBD2 (6 bases). CDR3 length equals 15 residues. V was clipped by 1 base and J by 4 bases, with 14 bases between them. Germline values: CDR1 SGHTA, CDR2 FQGTGA.

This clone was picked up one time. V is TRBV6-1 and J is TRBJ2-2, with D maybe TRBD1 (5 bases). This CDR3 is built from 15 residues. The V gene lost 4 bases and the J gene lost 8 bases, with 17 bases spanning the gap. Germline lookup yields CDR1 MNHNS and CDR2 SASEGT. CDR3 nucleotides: TGTGCCAGCAGTGGAGAGGCAGGGCCCGGGGGGGAGCTGTTTTTT. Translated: CASSGEAGPGGELFF.

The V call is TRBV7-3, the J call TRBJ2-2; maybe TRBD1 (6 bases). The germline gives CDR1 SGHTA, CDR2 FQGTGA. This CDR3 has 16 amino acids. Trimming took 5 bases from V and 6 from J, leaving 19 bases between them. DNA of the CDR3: TGTGCCAGCAGCCTCGGACGAAGGGGGATTTCCGGGGAGCTGTTTTTT. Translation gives CASSLGRRGISGELFF.